This T cell receptor (beta chain) was obtained from a study of T cell clonotyping in hematopoietic cell transplantation. Across the study: Recipient samples before transplant were obtained post-cytoreduction. Findings and limits, study-wide: At the given depth, recipient repertoires were over 95% de novo clonotypes. After transplant, recipient diversity fell while pathologically expanded clonotypes grew through day 180.

The time point is: recipient sample about 28 days before transplant, after cytoreduction. About this clone itself: Its antigen is currently unknown.

CDR1 and CDR2 (germline): SGHAT, FQDESV (reference sequence). The CDR3 contains 14 residues. Trimming stripped 6 bases from V and 3 bases from J, with 12 bases between. Assay: immunoSEQ multiplex PCR; the TCRdb copy retains only in-frame clones and omits some. The sample records about 36,000 clones, 85% to 95% being singletons. V and J are TRBV11-1 and TRBJ1-5; TRBD1 might be the D (6 bases). The starting material was peripheral blood mononuclear cells, obtained before stem cell transplant. The sequence came from a man aged 40-49 years with chronic myeloid leukemia. Some clones in this sample may be carry-over from other donors' samples. CDR3: CASRHRDTNQPQHF. The CDR3 DNA sequence: TGTGCCAGCAGACACCGGGACACCAATCAGCCCCAGCATTTT.